The 7 T cell receptor beta chains given below trace back to one sample, sequenced in a study of blood T cell repertoires in COVID-19. Profiled with immunoSEQ multiplex PCR; TCRdb holds only in-frame clones, not every one. The sample lists about 210,000 clones; around 88% were seen once. The specimen sequenced was peripheral blood. These TCRs come from a woman in her forties or fifties with acute or convalescent COVID-19.

The chain joins TRBV5-4 to TRBJ2-3, with 11 bases lining up with TRBD2. The germline gives CDR1 SGHNT, CDR2 YYREEE (reference sequence). V trimming: 4 bases; J trimming: 4 bases; junction bases outside the gene matches: 2. The CDR3 is 14 residues long. The CDR3 protein is CASSTGLAADTQYF. CDR3 nucleotides: TGTGCCAGCAGCACGGGACTAGCGGCAGATACGCAGTATTTT.

The chain recombines TRBV24-1 with TRBJ1-2, with 10 bases fitting TRBD1. The CDR3 contains 15 residues. The germline V gene encodes CDR1 KGHDR and CDR2 SFDVKD. The ends lost 4 bases at V and 4 bases at J; junction bases unmatched: 5. For the CDR3, the DNA is TGTGCCACCAGTGACCTCGGACAGGGGGGCTATGGCTACACCTTC. Amino acids: CATSDLGQGGYGYTF.

The V call is TRBV27, the J call TRBJ2-7; D call uncertain. Germline V CDR1 and CDR2: MNHEY, SMNVEV (reference sequence). The CDR3 is 13 residues long. The germline V and J ends were trimmed by 3 bases and 1 base, with 7 bases remaining between them. CDR3 in amino acids: CASSFTNSYEQYF. As DNA, the CDR3 is TGTGCCAGCAGTTTTACAAATTCCTACGAGCAGTACTTC.

J is TRBJ2-7 and V is TRBV30; possible D gene TRBD2, 6 bases. This CDR3 region has 13 residues. V was trimmed by 7 bases and J by 0 bases, leaving 13 bases between them. The germline CDR1 and CDR2 sequences are GTSNPN and SVGIG (reference sequence). As DNA, the CDR3 is TGTGCCTCCCGGGACTCCACCTCCTACGAGCAGTACTTC. Residues: CASRDSTSYEQYF.

CDR3 loop: CASRELRIYNEQFF. The CDR3 nucleotides read TGTGCCAGCAGGGAGTTAAGGATCTACAATGAGCAGTTCTTC. This chain uses TRBV28 with TRBJ2-1; D not resolved. Per germline, CDR1 MDHEN and CDR2 SYDVKM. The CDR3 covers 14 residues. Trimming took 6 bases from V and 3 from J, leaving 12 bases between them.

This chain joins TRBV19 and TRBJ2-7; 10 nucleotides align to TRBD1. The CDR3 extends over 17 amino acids. V lost 5 bases and J lost 4; bases outside the gene matches: 14. Looked up from germline, CDR1 is LNHDA and CDR2 is SQIVND (reference sequence). This chain's CDR3 is CASSLTGPGQGGYEQYF. As DNA, the CDR3 is TGTGCCAGTAGTCTCACTGGGCCAGGACAGGGGGGGTACGAGCAGTACTTC.

V usage is TRBV29-1 and J usage is TRBJ1-1; D is perhaps TRBD1 (5 bases). CDR1 and CDR2 from the germline V gene are SQVTM and ANQGSEA. Trimming cost V 4 bases and J 2 bases, with 23 bases left between them. The CDR3 loop spans 17 amino acids. The CDR3 region is CSVGGGWGLRPNTEAFF. CDR3 nucleotide sequence: TGCAGCGTTGGGGGCGGGTGGGGACTCAGACCCAACACTGAAGCTTTCTTT.